Presented here are 32 T cell receptor beta chains from one specimen sequenced in a study of PD-1 blockade in classical Hodgkin lymphoma. Time point noted: newly diagnosed, previously untreated cHL patient sample. By magnetic negative selection, CD4+ T cells were purified from thawed PBMCs. Data came from immunoSEQ multiplex PCR; TCRdb stores just in-frame clones and leaves some out. Of roughly 20,000 clones in the sample, over 90% were seen once. The sample consisted of CD4+ T cells from blood. Receptors were obtained from a human donor with classical Hodgkin lymphoma.

V is TRBV7-2 and J is TRBJ2-7; D uncertain. The CDR3 totals 15 residues. V was trimmed by 1 base and J by 2 bases, leaving 12 bases between them. CDR1 and CDR2 (germline): SGHTA, FQGNSA. The CDR3 protein is CASSLVHLGAYEQYF. The CDR3 region has the DNA TGTGCCAGCAGCTTAGTACACCTTGGAGCCTACGAGCAGTACTTC.

The V and J genes are TRBV11-1 and TRBJ1-2; the D gene is possibly TRBD1 (6 bases). CDR1 is SGHAT and CDR2 is FQDESV in the germline V gene (reference sequence). CDR3 length: 12 residues. V lost 5 bases and J lost 8, with 12 bases in between. The CDR3 DNA follows: TGTGCCAGCAGCCAGGACAGCTTCGGCTACACCTTC. It yields the protein CASSQDSFGYTF.

The V gene is TRBV7-8, the J gene TRBJ1-2; D is undetermined. V was trimmed by 0 bases and J by 6 bases, leaving 11 bases between them. The germline V gene has CDR1 SGHVS and CDR2 FQNEAQ. The CDR3 has 14 residues. CDR3 DNA: TGTGCCAGCAGCTTAGCGTCCGCGTGGAATGGCTACACCTTC. Residues: CASSLASAWNGYTF.

The chain uses TRBV29-1 and TRBJ1-1; 8 bases align to TRBD1. This CDR3 is built from 13 residues. Germline trimming cut 7 bases from V and 6 bases from J; bases unmatched to any gene: 10. Germline V lookup: CDR1 SQVTM, CDR2 ANQGSEA. The CDR3 DNA follows: TGCAGCGGTCAGGGGGCTTTGGGCGCTGAAGCTTTCTTT. Its protein is CSGQGALGAEAFF.

The rearrangement links TRBV7-8 to TRBJ2-7; possibly TRBD2 for D (6 bases). This CDR3 region has 14 residues. Germline V gene lookup returns CDR1 SGHVS and CDR2 FQNEAQ. V was pared by 1 base and J by 0 bases, with 7 bases between. The chain's CDR3 is CASSLGGDSYEQYF. Here the CDR3 DNA reads TGTGCCAGCAGCTTAGGGGGGGACTCCTACGAGCAGTACTTC.

The chain employs TRBV6-5 and TRBJ2-2, with TRBD1 identical over 10 bases. This CDR3 has 15 amino acids. The trim removed 6 bases at V and 4 bases at J, leaving 5 bases unmatched. Germline loops: CDR1 MNHEY, CDR2 SVGAGI. Here the CDR3 reads CASRRDRGGTGELFF. The CDR3 DNA reads TGTGCCAGCAGGCGGGACAGGGGTGGCACCGGGGAGCTGTTTTTT.

This chain joins TRBV2 and TRBJ2-5; 15 bases map to TRBD2. With V trimmed by 6 bases and J by 4 bases, 12 bases remained unmatched. The CDR3 length is 18 residues. Looked up from germline, CDR1 is SNHLY and CDR2 is FYNNEI. Here the CDR3 DNA reads TGTGCCAGCAGGATCACTGGACTAGCGGGAGGGCCGGGAGAGACCCAGTACTTC. Its protein product is CASRITGLAGGPGETQYF.

The chain employs TRBV5-1 and TRBJ2-7; TRBD1 agrees at 10 bases. Per germline, CDR1 SGHRS and CDR2 YFSETQ. V gave up 4 bases and J gave up 2 bases; unmatched junction bases: 3. The length of the CDR3 is 14 residues. CDR3 sequence reads: CASSTGTGAYEQYF. The CDR3 DNA reads as TGCGCCAGCAGCACCGGGACAGGGGCCTACGAGCAGTACTTC.

CDR3 bases: TGTGCCAGCAGTCCCTGGTTCGCGGACTTCACTGGCAGCAATCAGCCCCAGCATTTT. Amino acid sequence: CASSPWFADFTGSNQPQHF. This chain joins TRBV28 and TRBJ1-5; unclear D gene. Per the germline V gene, CDR1 is MDHEN and CDR2 is SYDVKM. The CDR3 extends over 19 amino acids. The V end was cut by 5 bases, the J end by 1 base, with 24 bases between. Based on the CDR3 plus reference TRBV28 and TRBJ1-5, the full variable domain is DVKVTQSSRYLVKRTGEKVFLECVQDMDHENMFWYRQDPGLGLRLIYFSYDVKMKEKGDIPEGYSVSREKKERFSLILESASTNQTSMYLCASSPWFADFTGSNQPQHFGDGTRLSIL.

The genes are TRBV7-2 and TRBJ2-1; 15 nucleotides agree with TRBD2. Germline V lookup: CDR1 SGHTA, CDR2 FQGNSA. With 5 bases clipped from V and 4 bases from J, the junction kept 6 bases outside the gene matches. The CDR3 runs 17 residues. The CDR3 region has the DNA TGTGCCAGCAGCGGCAAGGGGACTAGCGGGAGGTACAATGAGCAGTTCTTC. As protein: CASSGKGTSGRYNEQFF. The full variable domain, rest sourced from reference TRBV7-2 and TRBJ2-1, is GAGVSQSPSNKVTEKGKDVELRCDPISGHTALYWYRQSLGQGLEFLIYFQGNSAPDKSGLPSDRFSAERTGGSVSTLTIQRTQQEDSAVYLCASSGKGTSGRYNEQFFGPGTRLTVL.

This sequence joins TRBV25-1 and TRBJ2-7; 10 bases fit TRBD1. The CDR3 extends over 18 amino acids. V trimming: 5 bases; J trimming: 2 bases; junction bases outside the gene matches: 15. CDR1 is MGHDK, CDR2 SYGVNS, per germline. The CDR3 nucleotides read TGTGCCAGCAGTAACTCCGGGACAGGGGACCTAAAAGCCTACGAGCAGTACTTC. This translates into CASSNSGTGDLKAYEQYF.

The rearrangement links TRBV4-1 to TRBJ2-7, with 15 bases lining up with TRBD2. Unmatched junction bases numbered 5, after V lost 5 bases and J lost 3 bases. The germline V gene has CDR1 MGHRA and CDR2 YSYEKL. The CDR3 sequence is 16 residues long. CDR3 amino acids: CASSGTSGGNRYEQYF. CDR3 nucleotides: TGCGCCAGCAGCGGGACTAGCGGGGGGAACCGCTACGAGCAGTACTTC.

This sequence joins TRBV19 and TRBJ1-3; D is possibly TRBD1 (5 bases). Germline CDR1 is LNHDA and CDR2 is SQIVND (reference sequence). V shed 4 bases and J shed 4 bases, with 11 bases lying between them. The CDR3 covers 14 residues. CDR3 sequence: CASSRPGRGNTIYF. The CDR3 nucleotides read TGTGCCAGTAGTAGACCGGGACGGGGAAACACCATATATTTT. The full variable domain, in which reference TRBV19 and TRBJ1-3 provide the parts outside the CDR3, is DGGITQSPKYLFRKEGQNVTLSCEQNLNHDAMYWYRQDPGQGLRLIYYSQIVNDFQKGDIAEGYSVSREKKESFPLTVTSAQKNPTAFYLCASSRPGRGNTIYFGEGSWLTVV.

This clone has only a few counts. The J gene is TRBJ1-6, the V gene TRBV7-2; TRBD1 matches at 7 bases. V shed 5 bases and J 5 bases; nucleotides not matched to a gene: 9. Germline loops: CDR1 SGHTA, CDR2 FQGNSA. The CDR3 is 16 residues long. CDR3 in DNA: TGTGCCAGCAGCAGACTGGGACAGCGGAATAATTCACCCCTCCACTTT. This sequence encodes CASSRLGQRNNSPLHF.

This clone was seen once. This chain links TRBV15 with TRBJ1-5, with 10 bases identical to TRBD1. The CDR3 loop spans 14 amino acids. The junction had 3 bases not matched to a gene; V was cut back by 3 bases and J by 7 bases. The germline V gene has CDR1 LNHNV and CDR2 YYDKDF (reference sequence). CDR3 residues: CATSRTGGRQPQHF. The DNA of the CDR3 is TGTGCCACCAGCAGGACAGGGGGCAGGCAGCCCCAGCATTTT.

The genes are TRBV18 and TRBJ2-3, with D hard to call. There are 15 residues in the CDR3. Germline-derived CDR1 and CDR2 are KGHSH and LQKENI. V dropped 1 base and J dropped 1 base, with 9 bases sitting between them. CDR3 in amino acids: CASSPLPGGTDTQYF. In DNA form, the CDR3 reads TGTGCCAGCTCACCACTTCCCGGAGGCACAGATACGCAGTATTTT.

The CDR3 nucleotides are TGTGCCAGCAGCTTAGACGTGGGGGGGGAGCAGTTCTTC. This encodes CASSLDVGGEQFF. V is TRBV7-2 and J is TRBJ2-1; 7 bases match TRBD2. V lost 1 base to trimming and J lost 10 bases; unmatched junction nucleotides: 4. Germline assignment: CDR1 SGHTA and CDR2 FQGNSA. This CDR3 spans 13 amino acids.

The chain links TRBV5-8 to TRBJ1-1; a possible D gene is TRBD1 (5 bases). The germline V gene encodes CDR1 SGHTS and CDR2 YDEGEE. V shed 3 bases and J shed 1 base, with 13 bases lying between them. The CDR3 length is 15 residues. CDR3 amino acids: CASSSMGPGNTEAFF. The CDR3, as DNA: TGTGCCAGCAGCTCTATGGGACCGGGGAACACTGAAGCTTTCTTT.

The chain combines TRBV5-5 with TRBJ2-5; D possibly corresponds to TRBD2 (6 bases). V was trimmed by 5 bases and J by 4 bases, leaving 21 bases between them. CDR3 length: 16 amino acids. The germline gives CDR1 SGHKS, CDR2 YYEKEE (reference sequence). CDR3 DNA: TGTGCCAGCAGTCGAGGGACTTTAGGAATCGGAGAGACCCAGTACTTC. Amino acid sequence: CASSRGTLGIGETQYF. Full variable domain (rest looked up from reference TRBV5-5 and TRBJ2-5): DAGVTQSPTHLIKTRGQQVTLRCSPISGHKSVSWYQQVLGQGPQFIFQYYEKEERGRGNFPDRFSARQFPNYSSELNVNALLLGDSALYLCASSRGTLGIGETQYFGPGTRLLVL.

V gene TRBV27 combines with J gene TRBJ2-7, with D maybe TRBD1 (6 bases). Germline CDR1 and CDR2: MNHEY and SMNVEV (reference sequence). The CDR3 consists of 15 residues. The germline V and J ends were trimmed by 2 bases and 2 bases, with 13 bases remaining between them. In DNA, the CDR3 is TGTGCCAGCAGTTTAGTGACAGGCCGCGCCTACGAGCAGTACTTC. Translating gives CASSLVTGRAYEQYF.

The V gene is TRBV5-4, the J gene TRBJ2-2; D ambiguous. Germline V gives CDR1 SGHNT, CDR2 YYREEE (reference sequence). CDR3 length: 15 residues. V lost 1 base and J 5 bases, leaving 12 bases between the germline ends. In DNA, the CDR3 is TGTGCCAGCAGCTTGTTTAGTCAAGGGACCGGGGAGCTGTTTTTT. Amino acid sequence: CASSLFSQGTGELFF.

The chain carries TRBV27 and TRBJ2-5, with TRBD2 matching 15 bases. Trimming took 6 bases from V and 5 from J; bases not matched to a gene: 10. CDR3 size: 17 residues. Germline V gene sequence: CDR1 MNHEY, CDR2 SMNVEV (reference sequence). The CDR3 loop is CASRGTSGRPEWETQYF. CDR3 DNA: TGTGCCAGCAGGGGGACTAGCGGGAGGCCCGAATGGGAGACCCAGTACTTC.

This clone was seen only once. The rearrangement uses TRBV7-9 and TRBJ2-2; weak D call: TRBD2 (5 bases). Germline CDR1 reads SEHNR; CDR2 reads FQNEAQ (reference sequence). The CDR3 contains 13 residues. V dropped 5 bases and J dropped 7 bases, with 11 bases sitting between them. The CDR3 DNA reads as TGTGCCAGCAGCGAGACCCGGGACGGGGAGCTGTTTTTT. This codes for CASSETRDGELFF.

The chain links TRBV7-2 to TRBJ1-1; no clear D gene. This CDR3 contains 13 residues. Germline V gives CDR1 SGHTA, CDR2 FQGNSA. The germline V and J ends were trimmed by 4 bases and 2 bases, with 8 bases remaining between them. In nucleotides, the CDR3 is TGTGCCAGCAGCTCCGGGAGAAACACTGAAGCTTTCTTT. This codes for CASSSGRNTEAFF.

The chain joins TRBV7-9 to TRBJ2-7; D is undetermined. Per germline, CDR1 SEHNR and CDR2 FQNEAQ (reference sequence). The CDR3 is made up of 14 amino acids. Deletions cut 5 bases from V and 2 bases from J, with 13 bases between. The DNA of the CDR3 is TGTGCCAGCAGCCTAACAGTTCTTCCCTACGAGCAGTACTTC. Translating it yields CASSLTVLPYEQYF.

This clone was counted a single time. The chain carries TRBV28 and TRBJ2-2; tentatively, D is TRBD2 (5 bases). V lost 6 bases, J lost 3 bases, and 14 bases lay in between. Germline V CDR1 and CDR2: MDHEN, SYDVKM. The CDR3 spans 15 residues. The CDR3 sequence is CASSTRAGYTGELFF. CDR3 nucleotide sequence: TGTGCCAGCAGCACTAGGGCTGGATACACCGGGGAGCTGTTTTTT.

V gene TRBV7-3 combines with J gene TRBJ1-2; no reliable D call. The V end lost 0 bases, the J end lost 4 bases, and 6 bases lay between the germline ends. CDR1 and CDR2 from the germline V gene are SGHTA and FQGTGA. This CDR3 is built from 13 residues. CDR3 sequence (DNA): TGTGCCAGCAGCTTAACCGCGGTCTATGGCTACACCTTC. It is translated as CASSLTAVYGYTF.

The rearrangement links TRBV5-1 to TRBJ2-5; 8 nucleotides agree with TRBD2. Unmatched junction bases numbered 3, after V lost 2 bases and J lost 3 bases. Germline V gives CDR1 SGHRS, CDR2 YFSETQ. The CDR3 covers 14 residues. Written as DNA, the CDR3 is TGCGCCAGCAGCTTCGGAGCGGGGGAAGAGACCCAGTACTTC. Residues: CASSFGAGEETQYF.

Turning to this clone: The sample holds other DNA sequences that translate to the same CDR3. V is TRBV12-2 and J is TRBJ1-5. TRBV12-2 represents a pseudogene. The CDR3 is 15 residues long. In nucleotides, the CDR3 is TGTGCAAGTCACGGGGAAATTGGAGGCAATCAGCCTCAGCATTTT. Its translation: CASHGEIGGNQPQHF.

The chain combines TRBV7-6 with TRBJ2-3; D remains ambiguous. CDR3 length: 15 amino acids. CDR1 and CDR2 from the germline V gene are SGHVS and FNYEAQ. Trimming stripped 8 bases from V and 1 base from J, with 16 bases between. The CDR3 reads CASQIGQMRTDTQYF. Here the CDR3 DNA reads TGTGCCAGCCAAATTGGTCAGATGCGCACAGATACGCAGTATTTT.

This clone was counted once. The chain joins TRBV5-4 to TRBJ1-2; D remains unclear. Germline CDR1 SGHNT, CDR2 YYREEE (reference sequence). The CDR3 loop spans 16 amino acids. Trimming stripped 2 bases from V and 0 bases from J, with 14 bases between. The CDR3 loop is CASSFDGPSTNYGYTF. In DNA, the CDR3 is TGTGCCAGCAGCTTTGACGGGCCATCTACTAACTATGGCTACACCTTC.

The CDR3 region is CASSLSRKNTEAFF. The CDR3 DNA reads as TGTGCCAGCAGCTTATCTAGGAAAAACACTGAAGCTTTCTTT. The chain couples TRBV7-2 to TRBJ1-1; no reliable D call. The V gene's germline CDR1 is SGHTA and CDR2 FQGNSA. Trimming shortened V by 2 bases and J by 2 bases, and 9 bases separated the two germline ends. The CDR3 runs 14 residues.